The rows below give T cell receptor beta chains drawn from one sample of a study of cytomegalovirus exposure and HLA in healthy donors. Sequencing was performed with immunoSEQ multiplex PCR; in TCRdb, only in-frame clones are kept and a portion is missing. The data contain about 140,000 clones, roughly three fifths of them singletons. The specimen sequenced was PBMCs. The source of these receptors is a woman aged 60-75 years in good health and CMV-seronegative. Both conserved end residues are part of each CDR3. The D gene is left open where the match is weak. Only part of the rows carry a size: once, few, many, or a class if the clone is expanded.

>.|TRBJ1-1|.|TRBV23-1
CASSRIRTVGTEAFF
TGCGCCAGCAGTCGAATCCGGACAGTCGGCACTGAAGCTTTCTTT
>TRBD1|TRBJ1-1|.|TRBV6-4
CASRAGTANTEAFF
TGTGCCAGCAGAGCCGGGACAGCAAACACTGAAGCTTTCTTT
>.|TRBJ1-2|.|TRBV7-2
CASSLSGFDGYTF
TGTGCCAGCAGCTTATCCGGGTTTGATGGCTACACCTTC
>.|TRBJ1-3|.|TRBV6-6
CASRDNRAHRGNTIYF
TGTGCCAGCAGGGACAACAGGGCTCACCGGGGAAACACCATATATTTT
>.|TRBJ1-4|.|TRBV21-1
CASSKRPGTNEKLFF
TGTGCCAGCAGCAAACGGCCCGGGACTAATGAAAAACTGTTTTTT
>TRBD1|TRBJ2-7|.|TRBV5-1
CASSLDRGPYEQYF
TGCGCCAGCAGCTTGGACAGGGGGCCCTACGAGCAGTACTTC
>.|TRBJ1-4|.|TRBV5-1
CASSLRGYDEKLFF
TGCGCCAGCAGCTTGAGAGGTTACGATGAAAAACTGTTTTTT
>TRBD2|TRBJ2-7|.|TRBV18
CASSPPGLAGRMRYEQYF
TGTGCCAGCTCACCACCGGGACTAGCGGGGAGAATGAGGTACGAGCAGTACTTC
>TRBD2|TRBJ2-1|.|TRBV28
CASSLGLGRGAYNEQFF
TGTGCCAGCAGTTTGGGCCTTGGCCGGGGGGCCTACAATGAGCAGTTCTTC
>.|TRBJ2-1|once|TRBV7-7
CASSLGFTSRANEQFF
TGTGCTAGCAGCTTAGGTTTCACTAGCCGGGCCAATGAGCAGTTCTTC
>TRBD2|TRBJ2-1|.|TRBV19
CASSGGSGGVRNEQFF
TGTGCCAGTAGTGGAGGTAGCGGGGGGGTGAGGAATGAGCAGTTCTTC
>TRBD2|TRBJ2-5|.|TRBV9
CASSDGLAGPETQYF
TGTGCCAGCAGCGACGGACTAGCGGGGCCGGAGACCCAGTACTTC
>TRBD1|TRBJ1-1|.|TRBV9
CASSVAAGRGPRTEAFF
TGTGCCAGCAGCGTCGCCGCGGGCAGGGGGCCGAGGACTGAAGCTTTCTTT
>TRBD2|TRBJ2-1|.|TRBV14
CASSHRLAGEADEQFF
TGTGCCAGCAGCCACCGACTAGCGGGAGAGGCCGATGAGCAGTTCTTC
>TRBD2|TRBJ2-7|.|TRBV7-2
CASSSTSGDPYEQYF
TGTGCCAGCAGCTCCACTAGCGGGGATCCCTACGAGCAGTACTTC
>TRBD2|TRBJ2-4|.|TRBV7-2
CASSLARTSGGNIQYF
TGTGCCAGCAGCTTAGCGAGGACTAGCGGGGGAAACATTCAGTACTTC
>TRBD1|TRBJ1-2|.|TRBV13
CASSFRDRERNGYTF
TGTGCCAGCAGCTTCCGGGACAGGGAACGAAACGGCTACACCTTC